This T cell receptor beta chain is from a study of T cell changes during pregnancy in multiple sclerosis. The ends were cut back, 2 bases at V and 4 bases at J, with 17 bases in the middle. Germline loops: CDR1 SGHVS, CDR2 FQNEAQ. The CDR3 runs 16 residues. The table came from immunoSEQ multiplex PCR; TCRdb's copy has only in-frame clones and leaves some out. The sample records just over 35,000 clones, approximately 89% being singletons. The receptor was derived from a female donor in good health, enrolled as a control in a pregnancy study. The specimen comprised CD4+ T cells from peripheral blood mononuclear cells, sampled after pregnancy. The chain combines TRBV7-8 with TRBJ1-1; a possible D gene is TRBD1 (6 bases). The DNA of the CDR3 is TGTGCCAGCAGCTTACTGGGACAAACGCTGGGCACTGAAGCTTTCTTT. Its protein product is CASSLLGQTLGTEAFF.